The entry that follows covers one TCR beta chain sequence. Profiling relied on immunoSEQ multiplex PCR, and the TCRdb table lists in-frame clones only, not all of them. Among about 280,000 clones, over 75% were seen once, and the ten largest hold approximately 5%. Trimming cost V 0 bases and J 7 bases, with 16 bases left between them. The CDR3 is 16 amino acids. CDR1 is SNHLY, CDR2 FYNNEI, per germline. The data derive from a study of blood T cell repertoires in COVID-19. Turning to the study itself: The origin of the acute and convalescent COVID-19 samples was the United States, Italy and Spain. Sample material is recorded as cDNA or gDNA derived from T cells, B-cell-depleted T cells, or PBMCs.

The origin of this receptor is a middle-aged man with active or convalescent COVID-19. J is TRBJ2-1 and V is TRBV2, with D hard to call. Sequencing used peripheral blood. The chain's CDR3 is CASSEALLSRRNEQFF. CDR3 nucleotides: TGTGCCAGCAGTGAAGCGCTTCTGTCACGCAGAAATGAGCAGTTCTTC.